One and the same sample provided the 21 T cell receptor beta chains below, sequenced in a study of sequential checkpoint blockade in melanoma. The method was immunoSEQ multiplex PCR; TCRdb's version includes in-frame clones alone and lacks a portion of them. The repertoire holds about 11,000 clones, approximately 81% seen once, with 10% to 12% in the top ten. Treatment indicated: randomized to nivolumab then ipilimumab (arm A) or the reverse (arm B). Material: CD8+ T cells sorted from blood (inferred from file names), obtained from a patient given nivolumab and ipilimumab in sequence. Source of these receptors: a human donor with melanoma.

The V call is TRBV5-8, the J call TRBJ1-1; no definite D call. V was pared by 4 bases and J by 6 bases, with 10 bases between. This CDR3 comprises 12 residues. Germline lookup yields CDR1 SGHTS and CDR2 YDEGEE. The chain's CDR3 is CASSELIAEAFF. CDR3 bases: TGTGCCAGCAGCGAGTTAATTGCTGAAGCTTTCTTT.

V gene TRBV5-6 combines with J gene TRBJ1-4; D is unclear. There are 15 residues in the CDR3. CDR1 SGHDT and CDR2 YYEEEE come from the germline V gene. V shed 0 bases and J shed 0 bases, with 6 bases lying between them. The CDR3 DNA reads TGTGCCAGCAGCTTGGGAGGGCCAACTAATGAAAAACTGTTTTTT. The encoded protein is CASSLGGPTNEKLFF.

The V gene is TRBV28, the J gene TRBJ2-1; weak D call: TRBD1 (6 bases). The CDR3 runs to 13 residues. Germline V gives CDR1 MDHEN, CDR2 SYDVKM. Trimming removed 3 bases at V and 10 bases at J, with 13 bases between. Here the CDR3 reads CASSLEEGQEQFF. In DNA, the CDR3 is TGTGCCAGCAGTTTGGAGGAAGGACAGGAGCAGTTCTTC.

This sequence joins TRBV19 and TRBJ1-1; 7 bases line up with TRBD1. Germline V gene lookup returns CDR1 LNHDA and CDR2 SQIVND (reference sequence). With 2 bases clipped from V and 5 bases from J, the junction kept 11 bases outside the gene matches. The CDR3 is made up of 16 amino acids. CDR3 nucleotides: TGTGCCAGTAGTATACCCAGGGGGGCCAGGGGGACTGAAGCTTTCTTT. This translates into CASSIPRGARGTEAFF.

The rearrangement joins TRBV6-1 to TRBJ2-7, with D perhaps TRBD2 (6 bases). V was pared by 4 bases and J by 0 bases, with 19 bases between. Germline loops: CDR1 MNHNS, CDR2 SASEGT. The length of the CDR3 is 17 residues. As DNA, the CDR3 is TGTGCCAGCAGTGTAACCCATGGCCGGGGGAGCTCCTACGAGCAGTACTTC. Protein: CASSVTHGRGSSYEQYF.

The CDR3 protein is CASLPGAANYGYTF. CDR3 DNA sequence: TGTGCCAGCCTCCCAGGGGCGGCTAACTATGGCTACACCTTC. The chain links TRBV6-5 to TRBJ1-2, with TRBD1 as a possible D gene (6 bases). Per germline, CDR1 MNHEY and CDR2 SVGAGI. The V gene lost 8 bases and the J gene lost 0 bases, with 13 bases spanning the gap. The CDR3 sequence is 14 residues long.

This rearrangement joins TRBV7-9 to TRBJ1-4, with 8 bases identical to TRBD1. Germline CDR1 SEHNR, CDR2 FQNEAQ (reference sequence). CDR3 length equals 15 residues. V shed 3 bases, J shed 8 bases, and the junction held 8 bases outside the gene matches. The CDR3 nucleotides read TGTGCCAGCAGCTTCTTACAGGGGGGGCCGGAAAAACTGTTTTTT. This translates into CASSFLQGGPEKLFF.

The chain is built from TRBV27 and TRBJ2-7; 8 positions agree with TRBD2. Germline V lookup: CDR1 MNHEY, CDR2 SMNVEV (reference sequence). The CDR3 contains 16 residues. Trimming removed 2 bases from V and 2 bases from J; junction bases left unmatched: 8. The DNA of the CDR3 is TGTGCCAGCAGTTTAGCAGCGGGAGAAATCCCCTACGAGCAGTACTTC. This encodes CASSLAAGEIPYEQYF.

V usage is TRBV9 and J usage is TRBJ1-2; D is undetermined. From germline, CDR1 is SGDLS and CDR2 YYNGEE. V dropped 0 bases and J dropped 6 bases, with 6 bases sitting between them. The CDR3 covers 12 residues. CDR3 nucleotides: TGTGCCAGCAGCGTAGATCCCAATGGCTACACCTTC. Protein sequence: CASSVDPNGYTF. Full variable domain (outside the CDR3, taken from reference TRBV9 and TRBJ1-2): DSGVTQTPKHLITATGQRVTLRCSPRSGDLSVYWYQQSLDQGLQFLIQYYNGEERAKGNILERFSAQQFPDLHSELNLSSLELGDSALYFCASSVDPNGYTFGSGTRLTVV.

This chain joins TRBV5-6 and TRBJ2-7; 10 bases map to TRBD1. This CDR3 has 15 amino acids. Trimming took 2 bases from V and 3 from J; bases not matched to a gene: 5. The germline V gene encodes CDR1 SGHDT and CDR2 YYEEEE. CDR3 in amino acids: CASSLPGTGVYEQYF. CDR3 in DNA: TGTGCCAGCAGCTTACCCGGGACAGGGGTCTACGAGCAGTACTTC. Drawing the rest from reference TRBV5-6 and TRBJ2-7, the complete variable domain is DAGVTQSPTHLIKTRGQQVTLRCSPKSGHDTVSWYQQALGQGPQFIFQYYEEEERQRGNFPDRFSGHQFPNYSSELNVNALLLGDSALYLCASSLPGTGVYEQYFGPGTRLTVT.

The CDR3 DNA follows: TGTGCCAGCAGTTACCACAGGGACCCCTCCTACGAGCAGTACTTC. It translates to CASSYHRDPSYEQYF. The chain is built from TRBV6-6 and TRBJ2-7, with D possibly matching TRBD1 (6 bases). V was shortened by 2 bases and J by 0 bases, with 11 bases between the two germline ends. The CDR3 has 15 amino acids. The germline V gene has CDR1 MNHNY and CDR2 SVGAGI (reference sequence).

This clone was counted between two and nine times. For the CDR3, the DNA is TGTGCCAGCAGTGACGGAGGTAGCGGGAGCGTTGAGCAGTTCTTC. It is translated as CASSDGGSGSVEQFF. The genes are TRBV6-4 and TRBJ2-1; 9 nucleotides line up with TRBD2. Trimming at V came to 2 bases and at J to 9 bases, leaving 8 bases not matched to a gene. The CDR3 contains 15 residues. Germline CDR1 and CDR2: MRHNA and SNTAGT.

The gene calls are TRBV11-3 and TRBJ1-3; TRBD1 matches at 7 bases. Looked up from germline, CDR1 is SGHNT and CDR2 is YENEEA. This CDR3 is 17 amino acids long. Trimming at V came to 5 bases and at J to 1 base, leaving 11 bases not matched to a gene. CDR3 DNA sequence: TGTGCCAGCAGCCTCTTTCCCGACAGGGAGTCTGGAAACACCATATATTTT. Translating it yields CASSLFPDRESGNTIYF.

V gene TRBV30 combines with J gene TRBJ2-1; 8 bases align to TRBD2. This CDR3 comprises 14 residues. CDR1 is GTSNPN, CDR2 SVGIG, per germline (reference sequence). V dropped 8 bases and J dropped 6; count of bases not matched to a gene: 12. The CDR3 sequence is CAGSAGLAGNEQFF. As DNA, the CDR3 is TGTGCCGGTAGTGCAGGGCTAGCGGGCAATGAGCAGTTCTTC.

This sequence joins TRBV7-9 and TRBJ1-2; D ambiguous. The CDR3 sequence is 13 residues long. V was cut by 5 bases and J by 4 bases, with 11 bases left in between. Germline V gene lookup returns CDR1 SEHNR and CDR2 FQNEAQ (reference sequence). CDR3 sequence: CASSSWEIYGYTF. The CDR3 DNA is TGTGCCAGCAGCAGCTGGGAGATCTATGGCTACACCTTC.

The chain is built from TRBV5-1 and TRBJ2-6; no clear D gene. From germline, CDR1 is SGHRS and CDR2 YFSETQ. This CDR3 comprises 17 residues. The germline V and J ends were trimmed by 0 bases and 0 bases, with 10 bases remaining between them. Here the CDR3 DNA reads TGCGCCAGCAGCTTGGTGGCAGGCAACTCTGGGGCCAACGTCCTGACTTTC. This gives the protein CASSLVAGNSGANVLTF.

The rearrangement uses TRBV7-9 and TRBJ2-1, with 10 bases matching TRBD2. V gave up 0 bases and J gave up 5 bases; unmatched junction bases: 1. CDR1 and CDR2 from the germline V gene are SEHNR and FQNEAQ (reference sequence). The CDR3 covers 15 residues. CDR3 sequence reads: CASSLALAGDNEQFF. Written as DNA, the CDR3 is TGTGCCAGCAGCTTAGCGCTAGCGGGAGACAATGAGCAGTTCTTC.

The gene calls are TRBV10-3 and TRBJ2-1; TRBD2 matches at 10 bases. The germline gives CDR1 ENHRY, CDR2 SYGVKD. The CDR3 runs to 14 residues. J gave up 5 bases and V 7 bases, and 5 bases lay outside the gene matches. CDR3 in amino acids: CAITSGLADNEQFF. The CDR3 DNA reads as TGTGCCATCACTTCAGGACTAGCGGACAATGAGCAGTTCTTC.

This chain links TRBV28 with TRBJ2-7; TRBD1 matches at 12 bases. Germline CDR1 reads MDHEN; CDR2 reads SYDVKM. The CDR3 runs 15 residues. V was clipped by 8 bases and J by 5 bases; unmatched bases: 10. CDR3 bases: TGTGCCAGCCCGTGGGGGGGGACAGGGGGCCACGAGCAGTACTTC. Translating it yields CASPWGGTGGHEQYF.

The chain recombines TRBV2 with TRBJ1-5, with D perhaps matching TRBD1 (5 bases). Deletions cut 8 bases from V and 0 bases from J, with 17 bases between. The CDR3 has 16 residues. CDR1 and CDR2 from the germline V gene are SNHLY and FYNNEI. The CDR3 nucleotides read TGTGCCAGCTCTGCGGGACGGACATATAGCAATCAGCCCCAGCATTTT. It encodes CASSAGRTYSNQPQHF.

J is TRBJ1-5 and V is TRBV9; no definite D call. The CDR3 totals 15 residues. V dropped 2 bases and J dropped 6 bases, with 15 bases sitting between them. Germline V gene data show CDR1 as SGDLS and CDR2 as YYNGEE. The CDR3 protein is CASSVGLSLGQPQHF. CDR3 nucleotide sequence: TGTGCCAGCAGCGTCGGACTGAGTCTCGGTCAGCCCCAGCATTTT.